Below, 29 T cell receptor beta chains from the same sample are listed, as sequenced in a study of blood T cells in healthy people across ages (dated by TCRdb to between 2015 and 2017). The library came from 5' RACE. The sample was run on an Illumina HiSeq 2500. The second PCR ran for about 7 to 11 cycles and used a J-beta primer mix along with a sample-barcoded 5' primer. TCRdb reprocessing: public reads trimmed at Q25 with fastp, clones called with MiXCR, in-frame beta chains kept. Every CDR3 protein is listed once, alongside the most common genes and DNA of its rows. Here the sample has around 1.5 million distinct CDR3 sequences; 30% to 35% occur a single time. The ten largest account for about 11% of the sample. Sequencing used blood. These receptors came from a woman in her twenties or thirties in good health.

The table lists this clonotype with a few counts. The J gene is TRBJ2-1, the V gene TRBV4-2; D not certain. The germline CDR1 and CDR2 sequences are LGHNA and YNFKEQ. This CDR3 has 12 amino acids. Trimming took 0 bases from V and 9 from J, leaving 6 bases between them. The CDR3 DNA sequence: TGTGCCAGCAGCCAAGATCCTACTGAGCAGTTCTTC. Translated: CASSQDPTEQFF.

This clonotype was detected a few times. The chain uses TRBV12-5 and TRBJ1-2; TRBD1 might be the D (5 bases). Germline assignment: CDR1 LGHNT and CDR2 FRNRAP. The CDR3 contains 17 residues. Trimming took off 5 bases at V and 1 base at J, with 20 bases between the two ends. The CDR3 coding sequence is TGTGCTAGTGGTCTCACCTTCGAGGTGGGGGTTAACTATGGCTACACCTTC. It translates to CASGLTFEVGVNYGYTF.

The chain recombines TRBV2 with TRBJ2-1; 10 nucleotides agree with TRBD2. J was trimmed by 8 bases and V by 6 bases; bases with no gene match: 13. Per germline, CDR1 SNHLY and CDR2 FYNNEI. This CDR3 has 16 residues. The CDR3 loop reads CASSAPGLAPSDEQFF. The DNA of the CDR3 is TGTGCCAGCAGCGCGCCGGGACTAGCGCCGTCGGATGAGCAGTTCTTC. The entire variable domain, with the rest obtained from reference TRBV2 and TRBJ2-1, is as follows: EPEVTQTPSHQVTQMGQEVILRCVPISNHLYFYWYRQILGQKVEFLVSFYNNEISEKSEIFDDQFSVERPDGSNFTLKIRSTKLEDSAMYFCASSAPGLAPSDEQFFGPGTRLTVL.

This clonotype has ten or more counts. The CDR3 spells CSASEQETQYF. Here the CDR3 DNA reads TGCAGTGCTAGTGAACAAGAGACCCAGTACTTC. This chain joins TRBV20-1 and TRBJ2-5; D not resolved. This CDR3 is 11 amino acids long. V lost 3 bases and J 2 bases, leaving 4 bases between the germline ends. Germline assignment: CDR1 DFQATT and CDR2 SNEGSKA (reference sequence).

This clonotype has just a few counts. The chain uses TRBV15 and TRBJ1-1; TRBD1 is a possible D gene (6 bases). CDR1 is LNHNV, CDR2 YYDKDF, per germline (reference sequence). Trimming cost V 1 base and J 5 bases, with 14 bases left between them. The CDR3 extends over 15 amino acids. CDR3: CATSRAGQSRTEAFF. The CDR3 DNA reads as TGTGCCACCAGCAGAGCTGGACAGTCGAGGACTGAAGCTTTCTTT.

This clonotype was observed a handful of times. The rearrangement uses TRBV20-1 and TRBJ1-5; D is possibly TRBD1 (5 bases). The V gene's germline CDR1 is DFQATT and CDR2 SNEGSKA (reference sequence). CDR3 length: 16 amino acids. The ends were cut back, 6 bases at V and 3 bases at J, with 21 bases in the middle. In DNA, the CDR3 is TGCAGTGCCCCCGGGACCGGTAACGGGTACAATCAGCCCCAGCATTTT. It translates to CSAPGTGNGYNQPQHF.

This clonotype has at least ten counts. The chain joins TRBV6-5 to TRBJ2-7; no reliable D call. The germline V gene encodes CDR1 MNHEY and CDR2 SVGAGI. CDR3 length: 17 amino acids. V was trimmed by 4 bases and J by 0 bases, leaving 19 bases between them. CDR3 amino acids: CASSSTLVSKGSYEQYF. CDR3 DNA sequence: TGTGCCAGCAGTTCCACCTTAGTCTCGAAGGGCTCCTACGAGCAGTACTTC.

DNA of the CDR3: TGTGCCAGCAGGCCCTTAGGCCCCGCGACCCAGTACTTC. Amino acid sequence: CASRPLGPATQYF. This chain uses TRBV27 with TRBJ2-5, with unresolved D. V was trimmed by 6 bases and J by 7 bases, leaving 15 bases between them. Germline V gene data show CDR1 as MNHEY and CDR2 as SMNVEV (reference sequence). The CDR3 is 13 amino acids.

The table lists this clonotype with a few counts. This chain links TRBV5-1 with TRBJ2-3; TRBD1 might be the D (5 bases). The V and J ends lost 7 bases and 2 bases respectively, with 11 bases between them. CDR1 is SGHRS, CDR2 YFSETQ, per germline. The CDR3 contains 13 residues. This CDR3 reads CASGAGSTDTQYF. CDR3 DNA: TGCGCCAGCGGCGCAGGGTCCACAGATACGCAGTATTTT.

Details on this clonotype: Germline and junction disagree at one end, which may indicate a read error. The chain carries TRBV14 and TRBJ1-2, with D unclear. Germline CDR1 reads SGHDN; CDR2 reads FVKESK. The CDR3 is 14 amino acids. The CDR3 here is CASSQANGEFGYTF. CDR3 DNA: TGTGCCAGCAGCCAAGCTAACGGAGAATTTGGCTACACCTTT.

V usage is TRBV11-1 and J usage is TRBJ2-7, with D unresolved. CDR1 and CDR2 (germline): SGHAT, FQDESV (reference sequence). V shed 3 bases and J shed 4 bases, with 7 bases lying between them. The CDR3 runs 12 residues. CDR3 DNA sequence: TGTGCCAGCAGCTTGAACGCATACGAGCAGTACTTC. As protein: CASSLNAYEQYF.

Ten or more counts support this clonotype. This rearrangement joins TRBV20-1 to TRBJ2-1; no firm D call. Germline V gives CDR1 DFQATT, CDR2 SNEGSKA (reference sequence). The ends were cut back, 6 bases at V and 0 bases at J, with 15 bases in the middle. CDR3 length equals 15 residues. CDR3: CSAPPRWGSYNEQFF. CDR3 sequence (DNA): TGCAGTGCCCCGCCTCGGTGGGGCTCCTACAATGAGCAGTTCTTC.

This chain's CDR3 is CASSLPGLSYEQYF. CDR3 bases: TGTGCCAGCAGCTTACCCGGGTTATCCTACGAGCAGTACTTC. The J gene is TRBJ2-7, the V gene TRBV13; no firm D call. The CDR3 runs to 14 residues. Germline assignment: CDR1 PRHDT and CDR2 FYEKMQ (reference sequence). V was cut by 2 bases and J by 1 base, with 9 bases left in between.

The rearrangement uses TRBV6-6 and TRBJ2-7; D is unclear. The length of the CDR3 is 11 residues. CDR1 and CDR2 (germline): MNHNY, SVGAGI (reference sequence). V was cut by 5 bases and J by 6 bases, with 8 bases left in between. The CDR3 is CASSKAAEQYF. The CDR3 nucleotides read TGTGCCAGCAGTAAAGCTGCCGAGCAGTACTTC.

This chain links TRBV11-2 with TRBJ1-2; no firm D call. Trimming cost V 8 bases and J 6 bases, with 13 bases left between them. The CDR3 is made up of 12 amino acids. Germline CDR1 is SGHAT and CDR2 is FQNNGV. The CDR3 bases are TGTGCCAGCGCTAGAGGGATAGATGGCTACACCTTC. This codes for CASARGIDGYTF.

This chain connects TRBV20-1 to TRBJ1-6; TRBD1 might be the D (5 bases). The length of the CDR3 is 13 residues. The germline V and J ends were trimmed by 5 bases and 5 bases, with 10 bases remaining between them. Germline lookup yields CDR1 DFQATT and CDR2 SNEGSKA (reference sequence). CDR3 nucleotides: TGCAGTGCTGGCGGGGGTAATAATTCACCCCTCCACTTT. Its translation is CSAGGGNNSPLHF.

The chain has TRBV3-1 and TRBJ2-7, with TRBD1 identical over 9 bases. The CDR3 length is 14 residues. Germline assignment: CDR1 LGHDT and CDR2 YNNKEL (reference sequence). Trimming cost V 3 bases and J 3 bases; bases outside gene matches: 3. CDR3 sequence: CASSHRDRDYEQYF. The CDR3 nucleotides read TGTGCCAGCAGCCACCGGGACAGGGACTACGAGCAGTACTTC.

The J gene is TRBJ1-2, the V gene TRBV29-1; 9 nucleotides align to TRBD1. Germline V gene sequence: CDR1 SQVTM, CDR2 ANQGSEA. The CDR3 sequence is 14 residues long. The junction had 11 bases not matched to a gene; V was cut back by 4 bases and J by 8 bases. CDR3 loop: CSVVSGTGPEGYTF. In DNA, the CDR3 is TGCAGCGTTGTATCTGGGACAGGGCCCGAGGGCTACACCTTC.

This clonotype has a handful of counts. The CDR3 bases are TGTGCCAGCAGTTCCACCGGGACCCCATACAATGAGCAGTTCTTC. This encodes CASSSTGTPYNEQFF. The rearrangement links TRBV27 to TRBJ2-1, with D tentatively TRBD1 or TRBD2 (5 bases each). The CDR3 runs 15 residues. Trimming took 4 bases from V and 4 from J, leaving 14 bases between them. From germline, CDR1 is MNHEY and CDR2 SMNVEV (reference sequence).

The CDR3 DNA sequence: TGTGCCAGCATCAATTACTCTGGAAACACCATATATTTT. Translation gives CASINYSGNTIYF. The chain uses TRBV28 and TRBJ1-3, with D unresolved. The V end lost 7 bases, the J end lost 0 bases, and 7 bases lay between the germline ends. This CDR3 region has 13 residues. The V gene's germline CDR1 is MDHEN and CDR2 SYDVKM.

J is TRBJ2-7 and V is TRBV7-6; 12 bases map to TRBD2. The J segment lost 5 bases and the V segment lost 5 bases, leaving 10 bases of the junction unmatched. CDR1 is SGHVS and CDR2 is FNYEAQ in the germline V gene. This CDR3 is built from 16 residues. The CDR3 nucleotides are TGTGCCAGCAGCCCCAGGACTAGCGGGATTGCTAACGAGCAGTACTTC. Translation: CASSPRTSGIANEQYF. The full variable domain, rest sourced from reference TRBV7-6 and TRBJ2-7, is GAGVSQSPRYKVTKRGQDVALRCDPISGHVSLYWYRQALGQGPEFLTYFNYEAQQDKSGLPNDRFSAERPEGSISTLTIQRTEQRDSAMYRCASSPRTSGIANEQYFGPGTRLTVT.

This clonotype was seen ten or more times. V usage is TRBV12-5 and J usage is TRBJ1-2, with D tentatively TRBD1 (5 bases). The CDR3 length is 14 residues. Germline V lookup: CDR1 LGHNT, CDR2 FRNRAP. Between the trimmed V and J ends, which lost 2 bases and 8 bases, there was a span of 15 bases. In DNA form, the CDR3 reads TGTGCTAGTGGTTTGTCGACAGACTCCGGCGGCTACACCTTC. Translating it yields CASGLSTDSGGYTF.

V is TRBV20-1 and J is TRBJ2-7, with TRBD2 identical over 9 bases. The CDR3 consists of 15 residues. J gave up 1 base and V 3 bases, and 7 bases lay outside the gene matches. Germline CDR1 and CDR2: DFQATT and SNEGSKA (reference sequence). The CDR3 loop reads CSASEGLARSYEQYF. The CDR3 DNA follows: TGCAGTGCTAGCGAGGGACTAGCCCGATCCTACGAGCAGTACTTC.

CDR3 sequence reads: CASSQGEGGLYGYTF. CDR3 DNA sequence: TGCGCCAGCAGCCAAGGGGAGGGGGGGCTTTATGGCTACACCTTC. V usage is TRBV4-1 and J usage is TRBJ1-2, with D possibly TRBD1 on 6 matching bases. Germline lookup yields CDR1 MGHRA and CDR2 YSYEKL. This CDR3 is built from 15 residues. Trimming took off 1 base at V and 5 bases at J, with 14 bases between the two ends.

The chain joins TRBV4-2 to TRBJ1-4; D may be TRBD1 (5 bases). V shed 1 base and J shed 0 bases, with 18 bases lying between them. The length of the CDR3 is 19 residues. The germline CDR1 and CDR2 sequences are LGHNA and YNFKEQ. The CDR3 DNA reads TGTGCCAGCAGCCAAGCAGGGCACACAACAATAACAACTAATGAAAAACTGTTTTTT. Translating it yields CASSQAGHTTITTNEKLFF.

J is TRBJ2-3 and V is TRBV27; TRBD1 might be the D (6 bases). The CDR3 is made up of 14 amino acids. CDR1 and CDR2 (germline): MNHEY, SMNVEV (reference sequence). Between the trimmed V and J ends, which lost 6 bases and 5 bases, there was a span of 15 bases. CDR3 nucleotide sequence: TGTGCCAGCAGCCGCCGTACAGGGAGAGATACGCAGTATTTT. Its protein product is CASSRRTGRDTQYF.

The chain links TRBV4-1 to TRBJ1-2, with a tentative D call TRBD1 (6 bases). Germline assignment: CDR1 MGHRA and CDR2 YSYEKL. The CDR3 runs to 15 residues. V was shortened by 3 bases and J by 2 bases, with 13 bases between the two germline ends. The chain's CDR3 is CASSQTGILNYGYTF. The DNA of the CDR3 is TGCGCCAGCAGCCAGACAGGTATTCTCAACTATGGCTACACCTTC.

This clonotype was counted between two and nine times. The J gene is TRBJ2-4, the V gene TRBV20-1; 11 nucleotides agree with TRBD1. The tail of the sequence fits TRBJ2-7 better, so the J call may be wrong. CDR1 and CDR2 from the germline V gene are DFQATT and SNEGSKA (reference sequence). This CDR3 is built from 16 residues. The CDR3 sequence is CSARDRKDRGLYEQYF. DNA of the CDR3: TGCAGTGCTAGAGATCGAAAGGACAGGGGGCTTTACGAGCAGTACTTC.

In this sample, this clonotype turned up a few times. V gene TRBV3-1 combines with J gene TRBJ2-2, with D perhaps TRBD1 (5 bases). The CDR3 is 12 residues long. The ends were cut back, 7 bases at V and 6 bases at J, with 9 bases in the middle. Per germline, CDR1 LGHDT and CDR2 YNNKEL (reference sequence). The CDR3 sequence is CASTQGPGELFF. CDR3 sequence (DNA): TGTGCCAGCACCCAGGGTCCCGGGGAGCTGTTTTTT.